A single sample is the source of the 18 T cell receptor beta chains below, sequenced in a study of T cells after yellow fever vaccination. Using its own MiXCR run on the 5' RACE reads, TCRdb lists one record per CDR3 protein. The sample holds about 310,000 distinct CDR3 sequences, less than 4.5% seen once. The source material was PBMCs, sampled on the day of the yellow fever booster vaccination. The receptors shown here come from a man aged 18 to 29 who received the YFV17D yellow fever vaccine.

This clonotype has a count of ten or more. The chain has TRBV7-2 and TRBJ2-2, with 7 bases aligning to TRBD1. The germline CDR1 and CDR2 sequences are SGHTA and FQGNSA. CDR3 length: 15 residues. V trimming: 2 bases; J trimming: 1 base; junction bases outside the gene matches: 1. The CDR3 DNA is TGTGCCAGCAGCTTAACAGGGGTGAACACCGGGGAGCTGTTTTTT. As protein: CASSLTGVNTGELFF.

This chain joins TRBV25-1 and TRBJ1-6; tentative D call: TRBD1 (6 bases). The CDR3 consists of 15 residues. The V gene's germline CDR1 is MGHDK and CDR2 SYGVNS. Trimming left V 0 bases short and J 9 bases short, with 12 bases between. The CDR3 sequence is CASSEYTGKGSPLHF. CDR3 nucleotide sequence: TGTGCCAGCAGTGAATACACAGGGAAAGGTTCACCCCTCCACTTT.

This clonotype was picked up many times. The V gene is TRBV29-1, the J gene TRBJ2-5, with D perhaps TRBD2 (6 bases). The CDR3 runs 15 residues. Trimming took 2 bases from V and 3 from J, leaving 16 bases between them. Germline CDR1 and CDR2: SQVTM and ANQGSEA. The CDR3 loop is CSVERSRGSKETQYF. CDR3 coding DNA: TGCAGCGTTGAAAGAAGTCGGGGGAGTAAAGAGACCCAGTACTTC. Variable domain in full (rest from reference TRBV29-1 and TRBJ2-5): SAVISQKPSRDICQRGTSLTIQCQVDSQVTMMFWYRQQPGQSLTLIATANQGSEATYESGFVIDKFPISRPNLTFSTLTVSNMSPEDSSIYLCSVERSRGSKETQYFGPGTRLLVL.

The genes are TRBV5-1 and TRBJ1-1; D possibly corresponds to TRBD1 (5 bases). Germline CDR1 SGHRS, CDR2 YFSETQ. CDR3 length: 15 residues. V was pared by 4 bases and J by 8 bases, with 21 bases between. Here the CDR3 reads CASSRDSFGPLEAFF. The DNA of the CDR3 is TGCGCCAGCAGCAGGGACTCCTTCGGGCCTTTGGAAGCTTTCTTT.

This clonotype was seen only a few times. The CDR3 sequence: CASSPGLAGGRYNEQFF. The CDR3 DNA reads TGTGCCAGCAGCCCTGGACTAGCGGGGGGGCGGTACAATGAGCAGTTCTTC. This rearrangement joins TRBV7-2 to TRBJ2-1, with 15 bases identical to TRBD2. V dropped 5 bases and J dropped 4; count of bases not matched to a gene: 6. CDR3 length: 17 amino acids. From germline, CDR1 is SGHTA and CDR2 FQGNSA. The whole variable domain, remainder taken from reference TRBV7-2 and TRBJ2-1, is GAGVSQSPSNKVTEKGKDVELRCDPISGHTALYWYRQSLGQGLEFLIYFQGNSAPDKSGLPSDRFSAERTGGSVSTLTIQRTQQEDSAVYLCASSPGLAGGRYNEQFFGPGTRLTVL.

J is TRBJ2-2 and V is TRBV5-1, with D perhaps being TRBD1 or TRBD2 (5 bases each). The CDR3 extends over 16 amino acids. V lost 2 bases to trimming and J lost 0 bases, with 11 bases between them. Germline V lookup: CDR1 SGHRS, CDR2 YFSETQ. The CDR3 DNA is TGCGCCAGCAGCTTCGGGACGCTCGCGAACACCGGGGAGCTGTTTTTT. Protein sequence: CASSFGTLANTGELFF. Full variable domain (missing parts from reference TRBV5-1 and TRBJ2-2): KAGVTQTPRYLIKTRGQQVTLSCSPISGHRSVSWYQQTPGQGLQFLFEYFSETQRNKGNFPGRFSGRQFSNSRSEMNVSTLELGDSALYLCASSFGTLANTGELFFGEGSRLTVL.

At least ten counts were recorded for this clonotype. V gene TRBV7-2 combines with J gene TRBJ2-7, with D perhaps being TRBD1 or TRBD2 (5 bases each). There are 15 residues in the CDR3. Trimming took 3 bases from V and 2 from J, leaving 14 bases between them. Germline V gene lookup returns CDR1 SGHTA and CDR2 FQGNSA. The CDR3 DNA sequence: TGTGCCAGCAGCTTTCAACGGGGACGCACCTACGAGCAGTACTTC. Its protein product is CASSFQRGRTYEQYF.

This clonotype was found a few times. The chain links TRBV18 to TRBJ2-6; 7 bases are a match to TRBD1. Germline values: CDR1 KGHSH, CDR2 LQKENI. The CDR3 length is 16 residues. V shed 3 bases, J shed 0 bases, and the junction held 2 bases outside the gene matches. The CDR3 spells CASSPRQGSGANVLTF. CDR3 DNA sequence: TGTGCCAGCTCACCCAGACAGGGCTCTGGGGCCAACGTCCTGACTTTC.

This clonotype occurred many times. The chain couples TRBV5-1 to TRBJ1-2; unclear D gene. This CDR3 contains 13 residues. V lost 1 base and J 0 bases, leaving 4 bases between the germline ends. Germline V gene data show CDR1 as SGHRS and CDR2 as YFSETQ. The CDR3 protein is CASSLTANYGYTF. Written as DNA, the CDR3 is TGCGCCAGCAGCTTGACAGCTAACTATGGCTACACCTTC. Full variable domain (remainder filled in from reference TRBV5-1 and TRBJ1-2): KAGVTQTPRYLIKTRGQQVTLSCSPISGHRSVSWYQQTPGQGLQFLFEYFSETQRNKGNFPGRFSGRQFSNSRSEMNVSTLELGDSALYLCASSLTANYGYTFGSGTRLTVV.

This clonotype was recorded at least ten times. The chain employs TRBV7-9 and TRBJ2-5; 8 nucleotides match TRBD1. The V gene's germline CDR1 is SEHNR and CDR2 FQNEAQ (reference sequence). Unmatched junction bases numbered 4, after V lost 3 bases and J lost 1 base. This CDR3 comprises 15 residues. The CDR3 sequence: CASSFGTGPQETQYF. CDR3 in DNA: TGTGCCAGCAGCTTCGGGACAGGACCCCAAGAGACCCAGTACTTC.

This clonotype was picked up many times. As DNA, the CDR3 is TGTGCCAGCAGTTGGGACGGCTCTGGGGCCAACGTCCTGACTTTC. It translates to CASSWDGSGANVLTF. This chain connects TRBV6-5 to TRBJ2-6; TRBD1 or TRBD2 may be the D gene (5 bases each). There are 15 residues in the CDR3. Trimming took off 4 bases at V and 0 bases at J, with 7 bases between the two ends. Germline V gene lookup returns CDR1 MNHEY and CDR2 SVGAGI.

In its sample, this clonotype was seen many times. The chain recombines TRBV10-2 with TRBJ2-7, with 7 bases aligning to TRBD2. Trimming took 8 bases from V and 3 from J; bases not matched to a gene: 4. This CDR3 contains 12 residues. Germline V CDR1 and CDR2: WSHSY, SAAADI. Written as DNA, the CDR3 is TGCGCCAGCTCGTCTAGCGGCTACGAGCAGTACTTC. It is translated as CASSSSGYEQYF.

This chain joins TRBV12-5 and TRBJ2-1; TRBD1 matches 9 bases. The CDR3 contains 14 residues. Germline CDR1 is LGHNT and CDR2 is FRNRAP. Trimming took 1 base from V and 6 from J; bases not matched to a gene: 1. The CDR3 nucleotides are TGTGCTAGTGGTTTGGGGACAGGGGTCAATGAGCAGTTCTTC. This translates into CASGLGTGVNEQFF.

Only a few counts were recorded for this clonotype. The rearrangement uses TRBV18 and TRBJ2-4; 8 bases match TRBD1. The germline CDR1 and CDR2 sequences are KGHSH and LQKENI. V dropped 0 bases and J dropped 9; count of bases not matched to a gene: 4. This CDR3 is built from 14 residues. Here the CDR3 DNA reads TGTGCCAGCTCACCACCGGACAGGGCCGGCATTCAGTACTTC. Translating gives CASSPPDRAGIQYF.

This clonotype was recorded a few times. The genes are TRBV19 and TRBJ2-5, with D possibly TRBD1 on 5 matching bases. Trimming cost V 3 bases and J 1 base, with 21 bases left between them. The germline CDR1 and CDR2 sequences are LNHDA and SQIVND (reference sequence). The CDR3 consists of 18 residues. Written as DNA, the CDR3 is TGTGCCAGTAGTATGGGGCAGTATTCAACCCGTCCCCAAGAGACCCAGTACTTC. Translating it yields CASSMGQYSTRPQETQYF.

This sequence joins TRBV4-1 and TRBJ1-2; a possible D gene is TRBD1 (5 bases). CDR3 length: 18 amino acids. V was shortened by 0 bases and J by 4 bases, with 21 bases between the two germline ends. Looked up from germline, CDR1 is MGHRA and CDR2 is YSYEKL. The CDR3: CASSQDRSGFRSSYGYTF. In DNA form, the CDR3 reads TGCGCCAGCAGCCAAGATCGCTCAGGGTTCAGATCTAGCTATGGCTACACCTTC.

In its sample, this clonotype was seen many times. The V and J genes are TRBV4-1 and TRBJ1-4; D unresolved. The CDR3 length is 16 residues. V lost 0 bases and J 0 bases, leaving 8 bases between the germline ends. From germline, CDR1 is MGHRA and CDR2 YSYEKL. The CDR3 region has the DNA TGCGCCAGCAGCCAAGATCGAGGGTCAACTAATGAAAAACTGTTTTTT. Its protein is CASSQDRGSTNEKLFF.

The sample holds a few counts of this clonotype. The genes are TRBV28 and TRBJ2-2, with D possibly TRBD2 on 5 matching bases. The V end lost 6 bases, the J end lost 0 bases, and 5 bases lay between the germline ends. Germline V lookup: CDR1 MDHEN, CDR2 SYDVKM. This CDR3 is 13 amino acids long. CDR3 DNA sequence: TGTGCCAGCAGCGGGGCGAACACCGGGGAGCTGTTTTTT. This sequence encodes CASSGANTGELFF.